A single sample gave rise to the 19 T cell receptor beta chains below, sequenced in a study of T cell changes during pregnancy in multiple sclerosis. Generated by immunoSEQ multiplex PCR, the TCRdb table keeps only in-frame clones and is missing some. The sample includes about 36,000 clones, roughly nine tenths of them seen just once. This specimen consisted of CD4+ T cells from peripheral blood mononuclear cells, obtained in the second trimester of pregnancy. These receptors all stem from a female donor in good health, enrolled as a control in a pregnancy study.

The chain joins TRBV10-3 to TRBJ2-1; 9 bases map to TRBD1. Germline V gene lookup returns CDR1 ENHRY and CDR2 SYGVKD. J was trimmed by 4 bases and V by 3 bases; bases with no gene match: 4. CDR3 length equals 15 residues. CDR3 loop: CAISEGTGTYNEQFF. As DNA, the CDR3 is TGTGCCATCAGTGAAGGGACAGGGACTTACAATGAGCAGTTCTTC.

J is TRBJ1-5 and V is TRBV18; 9 bases align to TRBD1. Unmatched junction bases numbered 8, after V lost 4 bases and J lost 7 bases. This CDR3 has 15 residues. Germline V lookup: CDR1 KGHSH, CDR2 LQKENI. The CDR3 sequence is CASSLDRGLEQPQHF. In DNA, the CDR3 is TGTGCCAGCTCACTGGACAGGGGTCTGGAACAGCCCCAGCATTTT.

The J gene is TRBJ1-2, the V gene TRBV25-1; a possible D gene is TRBD1 (5 bases). CDR3 length: 14 amino acids. Germline assignment: CDR1 MGHDK and CDR2 SYGVNS. V was trimmed by 2 bases and J by 2 bases, leaving 9 bases between them. The CDR3 DNA reads TGTGCCAGCAGTGAACCGGGGGAGAACTATGGCTACACCTTC. Translation gives CASSEPGENYGYTF.

This clone is a singleton in its sample. The sample holds other DNA sequences that translate to the same CDR3. The V call is TRBV6-5, the J call TRBJ1-6; D not certain. The CDR3 runs to 15 residues. Deletions cut 4 bases from V and 7 bases from J, with 14 bases between. Germline values: CDR1 MNHEY, CDR2 SVGAGI. CDR3 region: CASSSRTDYNSPLHF. In DNA form, the CDR3 reads TGTGCCAGCAGTTCCCGGACTGATTACAATTCACCCCTCCACTTT.

The chain employs TRBV11-2 and TRBJ2-7; D call uncertain. Looked up from germline, CDR1 is SGHAT and CDR2 is FQNNGV. The CDR3 length is 15 residues. Trimming cost V 0 bases and J 2 bases, with 11 bases left between them. The CDR3 sequence is CASSLEAGYTYEQYF. In DNA form, the CDR3 reads TGTGCCAGCAGCTTAGAGGCCGGGTATACCTACGAGCAGTACTTC.

This chain connects TRBV6-1 to TRBJ1-5; D call uncertain. V gave up 2 bases and J gave up 0 bases, with 11 bases separating them. Per the germline V gene, CDR1 is MNHNS and CDR2 is SASEGT. This CDR3 is 16 amino acids long. In DNA, the CDR3 is TGTGCCAGCAGTGAAAACAGAAGATATAGCAATCAGCCCCAGCATTTT. Amino acid sequence: CASSENRRYSNQPQHF.

The CDR3 reads CASSRASGRPDTQYF. The DNA for the CDR3 is TGTGCCAGTAGTAGGGCGAGCGGGAGGCCAGATACGCAGTATTTT. This sequence joins TRBV19 and TRBJ2-3, with 9 positions matching TRBD2. The CDR3 is 15 amino acids. CDR1 is LNHDA, CDR2 SQIVND, per germline (reference sequence). Trimming removed 4 bases from V and 4 bases from J; junction bases left unmatched: 6.

The genes are TRBV28 and TRBJ1-5; 10 bases line up with TRBD1. The V gene end was trimmed by 3 bases and the J gene end by 5 bases; junction bases not matched to a gene: 7. CDR1 is MDHEN, CDR2 SYDVKM, per germline. This CDR3 region has 16 residues. CDR3 in amino acids: CASSLDRGALDQPQHF. CDR3 nucleotide sequence: TGTGCCAGCAGTTTGGACAGGGGGGCCTTAGATCAGCCCCAGCATTTT.

As to this clone: Relative to the germline gene, one junction end is altered; a read error may explain this. The rearrangement links TRBV28 to TRBJ2-7; 13 bases are shared with TRBD2. The CDR3 runs to 12 residues. Germline loops: CDR1 MDHEN, CDR2 SYDVKM. Here the CDR3 reads CASSLSTSGRVF. Written as DNA, the CDR3 is TGTGCCAGCAGTTTGTCTACTAGCGGGAGGGTCTTC.

The rearrangement uses TRBV28 and TRBJ1-2, with 7 bases that match TRBD1. The CDR3 is 13 residues long. With 5 bases clipped from V and 1 base from J, the junction kept 1 base outside the gene matches. Germline V gene data show CDR1 as MDHEN and CDR2 as SYDVKM. CDR3 sequence: CASSGTVNYGYTF. The DNA of the CDR3 is TGTGCCAGCAGTGGGACAGTTAACTATGGCTACACCTTC.

The chain carries TRBV19 and TRBJ1-1; D is undetermined. The germline V gene encodes CDR1 LNHDA and CDR2 SQIVND (reference sequence). The CDR3 spans 14 residues. V lost 10 bases and J 0 bases, leaving 15 bases between the germline ends. DNA of the CDR3: TGTGCCACCGGAGGGAGGGCCGTGAACACTGAAGCTTTCTTT. Translating it yields CATGGRAVNTEAFF.

J is TRBJ1-2 and V is TRBV30; a weak D match, TRBD1 (6 bases). Germline CDR1 and CDR2: GTSNPN and SVGIG (reference sequence). This CDR3 has 12 residues. Trimming stripped 5 bases from V and 1 base from J, with 8 bases between. CDR3 amino acids: CAWGQRNYGYTF. In nucleotides, the CDR3 is TGTGCCTGGGGACAGCGTAACTATGGCTACACCTTC.

This chain joins TRBV2 and TRBJ2-2, with D possibly TRBD1 on 6 matching bases. V dropped 3 bases and J dropped 2 bases, with 10 bases sitting between them. Per germline, CDR1 SNHLY and CDR2 FYNNEI. This CDR3 region has 15 residues. The CDR3 is CASSDRGTNTGELFF. In nucleotides, the CDR3 is TGTGCCAGCAGTGATAGGGGGACAAACACCGGGGAGCTGTTTTTT.

For this clone: The junction departs from germline at one end; a sequencing error may be responsible. The chain has TRBV7-7 and TRBJ2-7; no definite D call. This CDR3 is built from 13 residues. Germline-derived CDR1 and CDR2 are SSHAT and FNYEAQ (reference sequence). The CDR3 reads CASSLDLSYEQYF. The CDR3 region has the DNA TGTGCTAGCAGCTTAGATCTCTCCTACGAGCAGTACTTC.

The chain employs TRBV6-4 and TRBJ2-3, with D possibly matching TRBD2 (6 bases). V was shortened by 2 bases and J by 2 bases, with 14 bases between the two germline ends. From germline, CDR1 is MRHNA and CDR2 SNTAGT. This CDR3 has 16 residues. The CDR3 DNA follows: TGTGCCAGCAGTGACAGAGGGGAGGTTTCCACAGATACGCAGTATTTT. Amino acids: CASSDRGEVSTDTQYF.

Only one count was recorded for this clone. This chain connects TRBV28 to TRBJ1-3; the D gene is possibly TRBD1 (5 bases). Germline assignment: CDR1 MDHEN and CDR2 SYDVKM. V was clipped by 5 bases and J by 4 bases, with 6 bases between them. The CDR3 is 12 residues long. The CDR3 DNA reads TGTGCCAGCAGTCGACAGGGAAACACCATATATTTT. Translating it yields CASSRQGNTIYF.

This clone has just one count. The CDR3 coding sequence is TGTGCCAGTCACTCTGGGGCCAACGTCCTGACTTTC. Translating it yields CASHSGANVLTF. The chain recombines TRBV28 with TRBJ2-6; D gene ambiguous. The V end was cut by 9 bases, the J end by 0 bases, with 3 bases between. The CDR3 length is 12 residues. From germline, CDR1 is MDHEN and CDR2 SYDVKM.

This clone has only a few counts. CDR3 nucleotides: TGCGCCAGCAGCTCCGATCAGGCTACTGAAGCTTTCTTT. Translating it yields CASSSDQATEAFF. The chain recombines TRBV5-1 with TRBJ1-1; D remains unclear. The V gene lost 3 bases and the J gene lost 5 bases, with 11 bases spanning the gap. CDR1 SGHRS and CDR2 YFSETQ come from the germline V gene. This CDR3 has 13 residues.

The chain couples TRBV28 to TRBJ2-5; 8 positions match TRBD2. Germline CDR1 is MDHEN and CDR2 is SYDVKM. This CDR3 spans 15 amino acids. Trimming cost V 4 bases and J 1 base; bases outside gene matches: 5. CDR3 sequence: CASSSSGSGQETQYF. CDR3 in DNA: TGTGCCAGCAGTTCCAGCGGGAGCGGCCAAGAGACCCAGTACTTC.